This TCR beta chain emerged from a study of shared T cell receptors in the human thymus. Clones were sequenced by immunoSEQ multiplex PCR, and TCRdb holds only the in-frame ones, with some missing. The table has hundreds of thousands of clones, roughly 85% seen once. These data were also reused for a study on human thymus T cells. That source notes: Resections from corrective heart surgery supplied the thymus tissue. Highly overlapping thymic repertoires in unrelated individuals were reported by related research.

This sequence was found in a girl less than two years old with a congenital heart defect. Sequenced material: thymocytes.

The DNA for the CDR3 is TGTGCCAGCAGCCATCCGGGACTCAAACTTTGGAGCTACACCTTC. Translated: CASSHPGLKLWSYTF. The chain carries TRBV7-9 and TRBJ1-2; maybe TRBD1 (5 bases). The germline V and J ends were trimmed by 5 bases and 9 bases, with 22 bases remaining between them. The CDR3 runs to 15 residues. Germline CDR1 is SEHNR and CDR2 is FQNEAQ (reference sequence).